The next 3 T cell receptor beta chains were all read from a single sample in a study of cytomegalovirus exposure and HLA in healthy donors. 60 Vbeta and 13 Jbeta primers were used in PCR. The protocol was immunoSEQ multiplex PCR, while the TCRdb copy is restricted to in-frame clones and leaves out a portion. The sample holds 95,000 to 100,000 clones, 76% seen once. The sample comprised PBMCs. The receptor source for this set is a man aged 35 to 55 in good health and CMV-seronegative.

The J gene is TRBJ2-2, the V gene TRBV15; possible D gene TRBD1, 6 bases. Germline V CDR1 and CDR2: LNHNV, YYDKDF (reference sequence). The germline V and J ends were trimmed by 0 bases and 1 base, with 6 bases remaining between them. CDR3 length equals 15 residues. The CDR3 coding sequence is TGTGCCACCAGCAGAGAGACAGGGAACACCGGGGAGCTGTTTTTT. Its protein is CATSRETGNTGELFF.

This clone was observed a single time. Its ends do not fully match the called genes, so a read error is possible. In nucleotides, the CDR3 is TGTGCCAGCAGCTGGACCCGGGACAAAAGTATGAGAAATGGAAAACTGTTTTTT. Encoded protein: CASSWTRDKSMRNGKLFF. The chain recombines TRBV7-9 with TRBJ1-4, with a possible D match to TRBD1 (6 bases). This CDR3 contains 18 residues. Germline CDR1 and CDR2: SEHNR and FQNEAQ (reference sequence).

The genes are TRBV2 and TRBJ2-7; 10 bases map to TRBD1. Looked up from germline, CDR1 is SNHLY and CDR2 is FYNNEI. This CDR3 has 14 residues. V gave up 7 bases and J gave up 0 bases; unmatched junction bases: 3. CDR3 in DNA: TGTGCCAGCAATCGGGACAGGGGCTCCTACGAGCAGTACTTC. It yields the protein CASNRDRGSYEQYF.